The 4 T cell receptor beta chains reported below all come from one sample, sequenced in a study of blood T cell repertoires in COVID-19. Assay: immunoSEQ multiplex PCR; the TCRdb copy retains only in-frame clones and omits some. The sample holds 150,000 to 200,000 clones, around 91% seen once. Material for sequencing was PBMCs or T cells enriched from blood (not recorded which). The source is a woman younger than 30 who had recovered from COVID-19.

The chain combines TRBV9 with TRBJ2-7, with TRBD2 matching 7 bases. Germline V CDR1 and CDR2: SGDLS, YYNGEE. J was trimmed by 7 bases and V by 0 bases; bases with no gene match: 7. CDR3 length equals 14 residues. The DNA of the CDR3 is TGTGCCAGCAGCGTAGGGGCGGGAGCGGGTGAGCAGTACTTC. Translated, it gives CASSVGAGAGEQYF.

This rearrangement joins TRBV28 to TRBJ2-7; TRBD2 is a possible D gene (6 bases). Trimming stripped 5 bases from V and 11 bases from J, with 16 bases between. The CDR3 contains 12 residues. The V gene's germline CDR1 is MDHEN and CDR2 SYDVKM. The CDR3 bases are TGTGCCAGCAGTCCCGGGACTGAACAAAAGTACTTC. Translated, it gives CASSPGTEQKYF.

As concerns this clone: This CDR3 is also generated by other DNA sequences in the sample. The rearrangement uses TRBV12-3 or TRBV12-4 and TRBJ1-3, with unresolved D. This CDR3 region has 11 residues. V was pared by 8 bases and J by 4 bases, with 6 bases between. CDR3 DNA sequence: TGTGCCAGCTCGAGCGGAAACACCATATATTTT. Amino acid sequence: CASSSGNTIYF.

The chain couples TRBV5-1 to TRBJ1-3; TRBD1 matches 7 bases. The trim removed 0 bases at V and 4 bases at J, leaving 7 bases unmatched. The CDR3 consists of 16 residues. The V gene's germline CDR1 is SGHRS and CDR2 YFSETQ. The CDR3 DNA reads TGCGCCAGCAGCTTGGGGGGGACAGATAAAGGAAACACCATATATTTT. Amino acid sequence: CASSLGGTDKGNTIYF.